A single sample gave rise to the 28 T cell receptor beta chains below, sequenced in a study of cytomegalovirus exposure and HLA in healthy donors. Primers: 60 Vbeta forward and 13 Jbeta reverse. Clones were read by immunoSEQ multiplex PCR, and TCRdb kept only the in-frame ones, dropping some. The sample has around 150,000 clones; about three fifths are singletons. Sequencing input: PBMCs. These TCRs come from a woman in her sixties in good health and CMV-seropositive.

This clone was seen more than once but under ten times. The J gene is TRBJ1-2, the V gene TRBV4-3; the D is unclear. Germline V CDR1 and CDR2: LGHNA, YSLEER. The CDR3 has 16 residues. Deletions cut 0 bases from V and 0 bases from J, with 11 bases between. The CDR3 loop reads CASSQDLASTNYGYTF. CDR3 sequence (DNA): TGCGCCAGCAGCCAAGATTTGGCCTCAACTAACTATGGCTACACCTTC.

The chain links TRBV6-1 to TRBJ2-5; 8 bases are a match to TRBD2. The DNA end lines up better with TRBJ2-7; the J call may be wrong. CDR3 length: 15 residues. Germline V gene sequence: CDR1 MNHNS, CDR2 SASEGT. As DNA, the CDR3 is TGTGCCAGCAGGGTCGCCGGGACTAGGGCCTACGAGCAGTACTTC. Its translation is CASRVAGTRAYEQYF.

The chain has TRBV6-1 and TRBJ2-7, with D possibly TRBD2 on 5 matching bases. The CDR3 covers 16 residues. V was cut by 3 bases and J by 0 bases, with 15 bases left in between. Germline V gene lookup returns CDR1 MNHNS and CDR2 SASEGT. In nucleotides, the CDR3 is TGTGCCAGCAGTGAGAGTAGCGTCTCCAGCTCCTACGAGCAGTACTTC. Its protein is CASSESSVSSSYEQYF.

The chain employs TRBV2 and TRBJ2-3; TRBD2 agrees at 11 bases. Germline CDR1 is SNHLY and CDR2 is FYNNEI. After removal of 3 bases from V and 6 bases from J, the junction contained 11 bases not matched to a gene. The CDR3 sequence is 17 residues long. The DNA for the CDR3 is TGTGCCAGCAGTGACTGGCTAGCGGGAGGAGGGCCGGATACGCAGTATTTT. Its translation: CASSDWLAGGGPDTQYF.

Of note for this clone: The same CDR3 is also encoded by other DNA sequences in this sample. This rearrangement joins TRBV2 to TRBJ1-1; a weak D match, TRBD1 (6 bases). Germline CDR1 is SNHLY and CDR2 is FYNNEI. V was shortened by 8 bases and J by 1 base, with 11 bases between the two germline ends. The CDR3 is 13 residues long. The CDR3 bases are TGTGCCAGCTCAAACAGGGAGAACACTGAAGCTTTCTTT. Its protein product is CASSNRENTEAFF.

This clone has more than one count but fewer than ten. The rearrangement links TRBV7-9 to TRBJ2-2; no reliable D call. CDR3 size: 13 residues. Looked up from germline, CDR1 is SEHNR and CDR2 is FQNEAQ (reference sequence). Trimming took 4 bases from V and 7 from J, leaving 10 bases between them. The CDR3, as DNA: TGTGCCAGCAGCTCTGACTCTCACGGGGAGCTGTTTTTT. This gives the protein CASSSDSHGELFF. Full variable domain (rest looked up from reference TRBV7-9 and TRBJ2-2): DTGVSQNPRHKITKRGQNVTFRCDPISEHNRLYWYRQTLGQGPEFLTYFQNEAQLEKSRLLSDRFSAERPKGSFSTLEIQRTEQGDSAMYLCASSSDSHGELFFGEGSRLTVL.

The chain employs TRBV27 and TRBJ2-3; 7 positions agree with TRBD2. The CDR3 extends over 18 amino acids. Trimming removed 2 bases from V and 6 bases from J; junction bases left unmatched: 17. Germline V gene lookup returns CDR1 MNHEY and CDR2 SMNVEV (reference sequence). The CDR3, as DNA: TGTGCCAGCAGTTTAGGCCCTCATAGCGGGCGTCGTTGGGATACGCAGTATTTT. This codes for CASSLGPHSGRRWDTQYF.

This clone appeared a single time. This chain links TRBV28 with TRBJ1-1; D unresolved. This CDR3 contains 13 residues. The ends were cut back, 8 bases at V and 1 base at J, with 11 bases in the middle. Germline CDR1 and CDR2: MDHEN and SYDVKM. The CDR3 loop is CASLTSGNTEAFF. The CDR3 DNA reads as TGTGCCAGCTTAACGTCAGGGAACACTGAAGCTTTCTTT.

The rearrangement links TRBV29-1 to TRBJ1-2, with a tentative D call TRBD1 (6 bases). In germline, CDR1 is SQVTM, CDR2 ANQGSEA. CDR3 length: 14 residues. The V and J ends lost 1 base and 4 bases respectively, with 13 bases between them. The CDR3 sequence is CSVEGTAVTYGYTF. CDR3 sequence (DNA): TGCAGCGTTGAAGGGACAGCTGTTACCTATGGCTACACCTTC.

V is TRBV7-8 and J is TRBJ2-5; D is undetermined. Germline V gene lookup returns CDR1 SGHVS and CDR2 FQNEAQ. V was cut by 0 bases and J by 3 bases, with 5 bases left in between. The CDR3 is 13 residues long. In DNA form, the CDR3 reads TGTGCCAGCAGCTTAGCGAGGAAAGAGACCCAGTACTTC. Translation: CASSLARKETQYF.

The chain links TRBV7-8 to TRBJ1-5, with D hard to call. Trimming removed 5 bases at V and 0 bases at J, with 8 bases between. The CDR3 length is 14 residues. The germline CDR1 and CDR2 sequences are SGHVS and FQNEAQ. This chain's CDR3 is CASSLWSSNQPQHF. The DNA of the CDR3 is TGTGCCAGCAGCCTTTGGAGTAGCAATCAGCCCCAGCATTTT.

The chain is built from TRBV7-8 and TRBJ2-5; 7 nucleotides align to TRBD2. The CDR3 totals 15 residues. With 6 bases clipped from V and 4 bases from J, the junction kept 11 bases outside the gene matches. Germline V gene lookup returns CDR1 SGHVS and CDR2 FQNEAQ. The CDR3 loop reads CASSLPRTRAETQYF. For the CDR3, the DNA is TGTGCCAGCAGTTTACCCAGGACTAGGGCAGAGACCCAGTACTTC.

The chain carries TRBV19 and TRBJ1-5, with a possible D match to TRBD1 (6 bases). V was shortened by 5 bases and J by 0 bases, with 14 bases between the two germline ends. Germline V CDR1 and CDR2: LNHDA, SQIVND (reference sequence). This CDR3 spans 16 amino acids. The CDR3 spells CASSLNSRGSNQPQHF. CDR3 DNA: TGTGCCAGTAGTCTCAACAGCAGGGGTAGCAATCAGCCCCAGCATTTT.

The chain carries TRBV5-4 and TRBJ1-2; D gene uncertain. Trimming pared 9 bases from V and 8 bases from J, leaving 20 bases between. The germline CDR1 and CDR2 sequences are SGHNT and YYREEE (reference sequence). The CDR3 spans 13 residues. The CDR3 loop is CAITGEEERGYTF. CDR3 bases: TGTGCCATCACCGGGGAGGAAGAAAGGGGCTACACCTTC.

V and J are TRBV5-8 and TRBJ2-1, with 14 positions matching TRBD2. V lost 3 bases, J lost 3 bases, and 8 bases stayed unmatched. The germline gives CDR1 SGHTS, CDR2 YDEGEE. The CDR3 consists of 18 residues. CDR3 bases: TGTGCCAGCAGCTCAGGGACTAGCGGGAGTGGGGTCTACAATGAGCAGTTCTTC. Protein product: CASSSGTSGSGVYNEQFF.

The CDR3 nucleotides are TGTGCCAGCAGTCCTCGGGGGGGTGGTAAGAATGAGCAGTTCTTC. Protein sequence: CASSPRGGGKNEQFF. This chain connects TRBV27 to TRBJ2-1; 8 bases are a match to TRBD2. The CDR3 is 15 amino acids. The trim removed 5 bases at V and 7 bases at J, leaving 10 bases unmatched. Germline V CDR1 and CDR2: MNHEY, SMNVEV (reference sequence).

The chain has TRBV29-1 and TRBJ2-2; D remains unclear. The CDR3 contains 13 residues. The V gene's germline CDR1 is SQVTM and CDR2 ANQGSEA. Trimming removed 5 bases at V and 1 base at J, with 8 bases between. DNA for the CDR3: TGCAGCGTTTCGCGGCAGAACACCGGGGAGCTGTTTTTT. Translating gives CSVSRQNTGELFF.

Notes on this clone: This sample includes further DNA sequences coding for the same CDR3. J is TRBJ1-3 and V is TRBV6-1; D may be TRBD1 (6 bases). The CDR3 totals 15 residues. CDR1 and CDR2 (germline): MNHNS, SASEGT. Trimming removed 1 base at V and 2 bases at J, with 9 bases between. CDR3 loop: CASSEDRGTGNTIYF. The CDR3 region has the DNA TGTGCCAGCAGTGAAGATAGGGGGACTGGAAACACCATATATTTT.

The V and J genes are TRBV28 and TRBJ2-1; 7 bases are a match to TRBD2. The CDR3 totals 14 residues. Germline assignment: CDR1 MDHEN and CDR2 SYDVKM. V shed 6 bases, J shed 6 bases, and the junction held 8 bases outside the gene matches. Here the CDR3 DNA reads TGTGCCAGCAGAGTGGGGAGGGCCACCAATGAGCAGTTCTTC. This sequence encodes CASRVGRATNEQFF.

The V and J genes are TRBV28 and TRBJ2-7; 8 bases map to TRBD1. Per germline, CDR1 MDHEN and CDR2 SYDVKM. V lost 7 bases, J lost 5 bases, and 13 bases stayed unmatched. The CDR3 has 15 residues. The CDR3 loop is CASKVRTGHSNEQYF. CDR3 bases: TGTGCCAGCAAGGTACGGACAGGGCACAGCAACGAGCAGTACTTC.

The chain couples TRBV28 to TRBJ2-6; D uncertain. CDR1 is MDHEN and CDR2 is SYDVKM in the germline V gene. The V end lost 0 bases, the J end lost 0 bases, and 18 bases lay between the germline ends. The CDR3 length is 20 residues. In nucleotides, the CDR3 is TGTGCCAGCAGTTTATGGCGCGGTCACAATCTCGTCTCTGGGGCCAACGTCCTGACTTTC. Translating gives CASSLWRGHNLVSGANVLTF.

The chain recombines TRBV6-1 with TRBJ2-1; 11 bases match TRBD2. Germline CDR1 reads MNHNS; CDR2 reads SASEGT. V was pared by 10 bases and J by 4 bases, with 3 bases of the junction left unmatched. The CDR3 is made up of 13 amino acids. The CDR3 coding sequence is TGTGCCACGGGACTAGCGGTTTACAATGAGCAGTTCTTC. Its translation: CATGLAVYNEQFF.

This chain uses TRBV6-1 with TRBJ2-5, with 7 bases aligning to TRBD2. Germline values: CDR1 MNHNS, CDR2 SASEGT. The length of the CDR3 is 15 residues. The ends lost 0 bases at V and 7 bases at J; junction bases unmatched: 8. As DNA, the CDR3 is TGTGCCAGCAGTGAAGCTTTGTCGGGAGGTGGGACCCAGTACTTC. This sequence encodes CASSEALSGGGTQYF.

The rearrangement links TRBV30 to TRBJ2-1; TRBD2 matches 7 bases. Germline V lookup: CDR1 GTSNPN, CDR2 SVGIG (reference sequence). V shed 8 bases, J shed 8 bases, and the junction held 9 bases outside the gene matches. The CDR3 sequence is 12 residues long. The CDR3 here is CAHEFGGYEQFF. The CDR3 bases are TGTGCCCATGAATTCGGGGGGTATGAGCAGTTCTTC.

This clone has more than one count but fewer than ten. The chain recombines TRBV9 with TRBJ2-5; weak D call: TRBD1 (6 bases). In germline, CDR1 is SGDLS, CDR2 YYNGEE. The CDR3 runs 17 residues. Deletions cut 0 bases from V and 5 bases from J, with 20 bases between. CDR3 residues: CASSVGWGQPVVETQYF. The CDR3 region has the DNA TGTGCCAGCAGCGTAGGTTGGGGGCAGCCGGTGGTTGAGACCCAGTACTTC.

The gene calls are TRBV28 and TRBJ2-1; 12 bases are a match to TRBD2. The germline CDR1 and CDR2 sequences are MDHEN and SYDVKM. CDR3 length: 15 residues. Trimming at V came to 4 bases and at J to 7 bases, leaving 5 bases not matched to a gene. This chain's CDR3 is CASSSTSGSLNEQFF. CDR3 DNA sequence: TGTGCCAGCAGTTCGACTAGCGGGAGCCTAAATGAGCAGTTCTTC.

The rearrangement uses TRBV19 and TRBJ1-2; D is unresolved. The germline V and J ends were trimmed by 6 bases and 2 bases, with 19 bases remaining between them. The CDR3 loop spans 16 amino acids. Germline CDR1 LNHDA, CDR2 SQIVND (reference sequence). The CDR3 DNA sequence: TGTGCCAGTAGCCAAGGATCGGGGAACCTAAACTATGGCTACACCTTC. It is translated as CASSQGSGNLNYGYTF.

Details on this clone: The same CDR3 also results from other DNA sequences found in this sample. The chain uses TRBV27 and TRBJ2-7, with a weak D call TRBD2 (5 bases). The CDR3 covers 14 residues. Deletions cut 0 bases from V and 0 bases from J, with 6 bases between. CDR1 is MNHEY, CDR2 SMNVEV, per germline (reference sequence). Written as DNA, the CDR3 is TGTGCCAGCAGTTTATCCGGGGTCTCCTACGAGCAGTACTTC. This gives the protein CASSLSGVSYEQYF.